What follows are 21 T cell receptor beta chains derived from one specimen sequenced in a study of blood T cell repertoires in COVID-19. The protocol was immunoSEQ multiplex PCR, while the TCRdb copy is restricted to in-frame clones and leaves out a portion. The sample contains approximately 150,000 clones, roughly four fifths of which appear only once. The sample was peripheral blood. The receptor set was obtained from a human donor with acute or convalescent COVID-19. The donor label of this sample is uncertain.

This chain joins TRBV5-4 and TRBJ2-5, with TRBD1 matching over 8 bases. This CDR3 contains 14 residues. The ends lost 1 base at V and 4 bases at J; junction bases unmatched: 3. Germline assignment: CDR1 SGHNT and CDR2 YYREEE (reference sequence). CDR3 in amino acids: CASSLPGGGETQYF. CDR3 coding DNA: TGTGCCAGCAGCTTGCCAGGGGGCGGAGAGACCCAGTACTTC.

This clone was picked up one time. The chain employs TRBV7-7 and TRBJ1-4; D is uncertain. The CDR3 covers 14 residues. CDR1 is SSHAT, CDR2 FNYEAQ, per germline (reference sequence). V shed 2 bases and J shed 13 bases, with 17 bases lying between them. CDR3 in DNA: TGTGCCAGCAGCTTAAATAGAGGTCCCATGTTACTGTTTTTT. Residues: CASSLNRGPMLLFF. The whole variable domain, filled in from reference TRBV7-7 and TRBJ1-4, reads GAGVSQSPRYKVTKRGQDVTLRCDPISSHATLYWYQQALGQGPEFLTYFNYEAQPDKSGLPSDRFSAERPEGSISTLTIQRTEQRDSAMYRCASSLNRGPMLLFFGSGTQLSVL.

The rearrangement uses TRBV5-8 and TRBJ1-5; 7 nucleotides align to TRBD1. Germline V gene lookup returns CDR1 SGHTS and CDR2 YDEGEE. With V trimmed by 3 bases and J by 7 bases, 16 bases remained unmatched. The CDR3 covers 17 residues. CDR3 in DNA: TGTGCCAGCAGCTCAAGCTTGGGGAATAGGGGGCACCAGCCCCAGCATTTT. This codes for CASSSSLGNRGHQPQHF.

The V call is TRBV4-3, the J call TRBJ1-6; TRBD1 is a possible D gene (6 bases). Germline CDR1 is LGHNA and CDR2 is YSLEER. V was trimmed by 1 base and J by 0 bases, leaving 19 bases between them. The CDR3 length is 20 residues. As DNA, the CDR3 is TGCGCCAGCAGCCAAGGGGCATTGGGGGCTGGGAGCTCCTATAATTCACCCCTCCACTTT. It specifies CASSQGALGAGSSYNSPLHF.

This clone has a handful of counts. The genes are TRBV6-2 or TRBV6-3 and TRBJ1-1; D might be TRBD1 (6 bases). The CDR3 has 17 residues. The germline V gene encodes CDR1 MNHEY and CDR2 SVGEGT. V lost 6 bases, J lost 0 bases, and 20 bases lay in between. DNA of the CDR3: TGTGCCAGCAGCCGACACCCACAGGGTTCAGTGAACACTGAAGCTTTCTTT. Its translation: CASSRHPQGSVNTEAFF.

The rearrangement joins TRBV7-2 to TRBJ1-1; TRBD1 is a possible D gene (5 bases). CDR3 length: 15 residues. Germline CDR1 reads SGHTA; CDR2 reads FQGNSA. Trimming stripped 1 base from V and 5 bases from J, with 14 bases between. CDR3 coding DNA: TGTGCCAGCAGCTTAGTCAGGGCCCTGGGTACTGAAGCTTTCTTT. Residues: CASSLVRALGTEAFF. Full variable domain (missing parts from reference TRBV7-2 and TRBJ1-1): GAGVSQSPSNKVTEKGKDVELRCDPISGHTALYWYRQSLGQGLEFLIYFQGNSAPDKSGLPSDRFSAERTGGSVSTLTIQRTQQEDSAVYLCASSLVRALGTEAFFGQGTRLTVV.

This clone occurred once. The J gene is TRBJ2-3, the V gene TRBV6-5; possible D gene TRBD2, 5 bases. V was shortened by 9 bases and J by 5 bases, with 15 bases between the two germline ends. The CDR3 length is 13 residues. In germline, CDR1 is MNHEY, CDR2 SVGAGI. CDR3 nucleotide sequence: TGTGCCAGTGATAGGAGGATAGTAGATACGCAGTATTTT. It codes for CASDRRIVDTQYF.

The gene calls are TRBV7-7 and TRBJ2-1; 16 positions match TRBD2. The CDR3 loop spans 15 amino acids. V gave up 1 base and J gave up 10 bases; unmatched junction bases: 1. Germline CDR1 and CDR2: SSHAT and FNYEAQ (reference sequence). The CDR3 is CASSLEGLAGGEQFF. The CDR3 DNA follows: TGTGCCAGCAGCTTAGAGGGACTAGCGGGGGGGGAGCAGTTCTTC. Based on the CDR3 plus reference TRBV7-7 and TRBJ2-1, the full variable domain is GAGVSQSPRYKVTKRGQDVTLRCDPISSHATLYWYQQALGQGPEFLTYFNYEAQPDKSGLPSDRFSAERPEGSISTLTIQRTEQRDSAMYRCASSLEGLAGGEQFFGPGTRLTVL.

The V and J genes are TRBV7-2 and TRBJ1-1; 7 bases are shared with TRBD1. The CDR3 extends over 13 amino acids. Germline CDR1 and CDR2: SGHTA and FQGNSA. V lost 3 bases, J lost 10 bases, and 8 bases stayed unmatched. The CDR3 DNA is TGTGCCAGCAGCTTGTTAGACAGGGAAAGAGCTTTCTTT. It yields the protein CASSLLDRERAFF.

The rearrangement links TRBV5-6 to TRBJ1-5; the D is unclear. The V end lost 3 bases, the J end lost 0 bases, and 10 bases lay between the germline ends. Germline CDR1 is SGHDT and CDR2 is YYEEEE. CDR3 length equals 15 residues. CDR3 sequence (DNA): TGTGCCAGCAGCTCACAGTTCTATAGCAATCAGCCCCAGCATTTT. Translating gives CASSSQFYSNQPQHF.

The rearrangement links TRBV29-1 to TRBJ1-2; TRBD1 aligns across 8 bases. The CDR3 extends over 13 amino acids. The V gene end was trimmed by 4 bases and the J gene end by 1 base; junction bases not matched to a gene: 2. Looked up from germline, CDR1 is SQVTM and CDR2 is ANQGSEA. CDR3 residues: CSVGQGINYGYTF. The DNA for the CDR3 is TGCAGCGTTGGACAGGGGATTAACTATGGCTACACCTTC.

The chain links TRBV29-1 to TRBJ1-3; possibly TRBD1 for D (6 bases). Deletions cut 6 bases from V and 4 bases from J, with 13 bases between. Germline-derived CDR1 and CDR2 are SQVTM and ANQGSEA. CDR3 length: 13 residues. The CDR3 nucleotides are TGCAGCGTAGGGGACATGTTCGGAAACACCATATATTTT. Its protein product is CSVGDMFGNTIYF.

V usage is TRBV6-1 and J usage is TRBJ1-2, with TRBD1 matching over 12 bases. CDR1 MNHNS and CDR2 SASEGT come from the germline V gene. There are 17 residues in the CDR3. V lost 3 bases to trimming and J lost 6 bases; unmatched junction nucleotides: 11. This CDR3 is CASSDYFSGQGADGYTF. CDR3 bases: TGTGCCAGCAGTGACTATTTCTCGGGACAGGGGGCGGATGGCTACACCTTC.

V and J are TRBV5-5 and TRBJ1-2, with TRBD1 matching over 8 bases. The junction had 8 bases not matched to a gene; V was cut back by 3 bases and J by 4 bases. This CDR3 has 15 amino acids. CDR1 is SGHKS and CDR2 is YYEKEE in the germline V gene (reference sequence). The CDR3 DNA reads TGTGCCAGCAGCTCGAATCAGGGGGCGGCCTATGGCTACACCTTC. This codes for CASSSNQGAAYGYTF.

The J gene is TRBJ2-5, the V gene TRBV2; the D is unclear. The germline gives CDR1 SNHLY, CDR2 FYNNEI. The CDR3 loop spans 13 amino acids. V lost 4 bases and J lost 5, with 11 bases in between. CDR3 protein: CASSAMSAETQYF. DNA for the CDR3: TGTGCCAGCAGTGCGATGAGTGCGGAGACCCAGTACTTC.

CDR3 coding DNA: TGTGCCAGCTCACCGCCGACAGGGGCTAGAGGAAACACCATATATTTT. Translating gives CASSPPTGARGNTIYF. The chain links TRBV18 to TRBJ1-3; 8 nucleotides agree with TRBD1. V dropped 3 bases and J dropped 4; count of bases not matched to a gene: 8. Per the germline V gene, CDR1 is KGHSH and CDR2 is LQKENI. The CDR3 loop spans 16 amino acids.

This clone came up a few times. V is TRBV11-3 and J is TRBJ1-2; no definite D call. The germline gives CDR1 SGHNT, CDR2 YENEEA. There are 14 residues in the CDR3. V dropped 5 bases and J dropped 6 bases, with 16 bases sitting between them. CDR3 nucleotide sequence: TGTGCCAGCAGCGAGGACTCTCCGCGCGATGGCTACACCTTC. It translates to CASSEDSPRDGYTF.

The chain employs TRBV4-1 and TRBJ2-1; 8 bases line up with TRBD2. CDR3 length: 18 residues. Germline CDR1 MGHRA, CDR2 YSYEKL. V dropped 1 base and J dropped 9; count of bases not matched to a gene: 17. CDR3 in amino acids: CASSQAISGTRFGSEQFF. The CDR3 DNA follows: TGCGCCAGCAGCCAAGCAATTTCCGGGACTAGGTTTGGCAGTGAGCAGTTCTTC.

This rearrangement joins TRBV5-1 to TRBJ2-7; D is undetermined. CDR3 length equals 15 residues. Germline V CDR1 and CDR2: SGHRS, YFSETQ. V lost 0 bases to trimming and J lost 7 bases, with 17 bases between them. Here the CDR3 reads CASSLAGSPYEEQYF. The CDR3 nucleotides are TGCGCCAGCAGCTTGGCAGGCAGTCCTTATGAGGAGCAGTACTTC.

The chain carries TRBV11-2 and TRBJ2-5; 7 positions agree with TRBD2. CDR1 and CDR2 from the germline V gene are SGHAT and FQNNGV. With 5 bases clipped from V and 2 bases from J, the junction kept 8 bases outside the gene matches. The CDR3 covers 15 residues. CDR3 sequence: CASSPLASKQETQYF. CDR3 DNA sequence: TGTGCCAGCAGCCCACTAGCGTCGAAACAAGAGACCCAGTACTTC.

The sample holds a few counts of this clone. The chain couples TRBV6-5 to TRBJ1-5; TRBD1 might be the D (5 bases). Deletions cut 2 bases from V and 3 bases from J, with 11 bases between. The germline CDR1 and CDR2 sequences are MNHEY and SVGAGI. CDR3 length: 15 amino acids. The CDR3 sequence is CASSYRGGNNQPQHF. CDR3 sequence (DNA): TGTGCCAGCAGTTACCGGGGGGGGAACAATCAGCCCCAGCATTTT.